A selection of T cell receptor beta chains follows, all from one sample in a study of CD8 T cells in ankylosing spondylitis. TCRdb analysed the 5' RACE reads with MiXCR anew, one entry per CDR3 protein. The data show roughly 230,000 distinct CDR3 sequences, roughly 18% seen once. Sequencing was carried out using blood, either unsorted or a sorted T cell fraction (not recorded which). The receptors stem from a male donor with ankylosing spondylitis or in good health (not recorded which). The CDR3 runs from the conserved cysteine through the conserved F or W. A D gene is named only where the DNA matches it firmly. Clone size is given for some rows only: seen once, a few or many times, or a class if the clone is expanded.

j_gene: TRBJ2-7; v_gene: TRBV7-6; d_gene: .; abundance: many; CDR3aa: CASSSHGGHYYEQYF; CDR3nt: TGTGCCAGCAGCTCCCATGGGGGACACTACTACGAGCAGTACTTC
j_gene: TRBJ2-1; v_gene: TRBV18; d_gene: .; abundance: .; CDR3aa: CASSKGESFFDEQFF; CDR3nt: TGTGCCAGCTCAAAAGGCGAATCTTTTTTTGATGAGCAGTTCTTC
j_gene: TRBJ2-7; v_gene: TRBV6-5; d_gene: .; abundance: .; CDR3aa: CASSYGDPDYSYEQYF; CDR3nt: TGTGCCAGCAGTTACGGTGACCCCGACTACTCCTACGAGCAGTACTTC
j_gene: TRBJ2-7; v_gene: TRBV6-5; d_gene: TRBD1; abundance: many; CDR3aa: CASSSGTGGSYEQYF; CDR3nt: TGTGCCAGCAGTTCCGGGACAGGGGGCTCTTACGAGCAGTACTTC
j_gene: TRBJ2-7; v_gene: TRBV4-1; d_gene: TRBD2; abundance: .; CDR3aa: CASSQEGLEYEQYF; CDR3nt: TGCGCCAGCAGCCAAGAGGGACTAGAATACGAGCAGTACTTC
j_gene: TRBJ2-7; v_gene: TRBV20-1; d_gene: TRBD2; abundance: .; CDR3aa: CSVRRLAGENEQYF; CDR3nt: TGCAGTGTCAGGCGTCTAGCGGGAGAAAACGAGCAGTACTTC
j_gene: TRBJ2-3; v_gene: TRBV7-8; d_gene: .; abundance: many; CDR3aa: CASSPSWGADTQYF; CDR3nt: TGTGCCAGCAGCCCCTCTTGGGGCGCAGATACGCAGTATTTT
j_gene: TRBJ1-2; v_gene: TRBV11-2; d_gene: TRBD1; abundance: few; CDR3aa: CASSPYRGGGYTF; CDR3nt: TGTGCCAGCAGCCCCTACAGGGGTGGTGGCTACACCTTC
j_gene: TRBJ2-3; v_gene: TRBV29-1; d_gene: .; abundance: .; CDR3aa: CSVGSAVTAQYF; CDR3nt: TGCAGCGTTGGTAGCGCGGTTACTGCGCAGTATTTT
j_gene: TRBJ2-1; v_gene: TRBV30; d_gene: .; abundance: .; CDR3aa: CAWSVMGSNEQFF; CDR3nt: TGTGCCTGGAGTGTAATGGGGAGCAATGAGCAGTTCTTC
j_gene: TRBJ2-5; v_gene: TRBV28; d_gene: TRBD1; abundance: few; CDR3aa: CASSFSRQGSETQYF; CDR3nt: TGTGCCAGCAGTTTTTCGAGACAGGGGTCGGAGACCCAGTACTTC
j_gene: TRBJ1-2; v_gene: TRBV12-3/TRBV12-4; d_gene: TRBD1; abundance: few; CDR3aa: CASNIAGQGSYGYTF; CDR3nt: TGTGCCAGCAATATAGCGGGACAGGGGTCCTATGGCTACACCTTC
j_gene: TRBJ2-3; v_gene: TRBV2; d_gene: TRBD2; abundance: few; CDR3aa: CATPLTPTSGRTDTQYF; CDR3nt: TGTGCCACCCCCCTCACGCCGACTAGCGGGAGAACAGATACGCAGTATTTT
j_gene: TRBJ1-1; v_gene: TRBV5-1; d_gene: .; abundance: .; CDR3aa: CASSLQGTGTEAFF; CDR3nt: TGCGCCAGCAGCTTGCAGGGGACGGGGACTGAAGCTTTCTTT
j_gene: TRBJ1-4; v_gene: TRBV29-1; d_gene: .; abundance: many; CDR3aa: CSVEVEGGYATNEKLFF; CDR3nt: TGCAGCGTTGAAGTCGAGGGGGGATATGCAACTAATGAAAAACTGTTTTTT
j_gene: TRBJ2-7; v_gene: TRBV20-1; d_gene: .; abundance: many; CDR3aa: CSAKIRDRSSYEQYF; CDR3nt: TGCAGTGCTAAAATCAGGGACCGAAGCTCCTACGAGCAGTACTTC
j_gene: TRBJ1-3; v_gene: TRBV7-8; d_gene: .; abundance: many; CDR3aa: CASSLMRATSGNTIYF; CDR3nt: TGTGCCAGCAGCTTAATGAGGGCGACCTCTGGAAACACCATATATTTT
j_gene: TRBJ2-3; v_gene: TRBV6-5; d_gene: .; abundance: .; CDR3aa: CASSNVQSTDTQYF; CDR3nt: TGTGCCAGCAGTAACGTCCAAAGCACAGATACGCAGTATTTT
j_gene: TRBJ2-1; v_gene: TRBV6-5; d_gene: .; abundance: .; CDR3aa: CASSYYFGLSSNEQFF; CDR3nt: TGTGCCAGCAGTTACTACTTCGGACTCTCGAGTAATGAGCAGTTCTTC
j_gene: TRBJ2-7; v_gene: TRBV20-1; d_gene: TRBD1; abundance: many; CDR3aa: CSARGLDRAYEQYF; CDR3nt: TGCAGTGCTAGAGGCTTGGACAGGGCTTACGAGCAGTACTTC
j_gene: TRBJ2-1; v_gene: TRBV12-3/TRBV12-4; d_gene: .; abundance: .; CDR3aa: CASSLGHPAYNEQFF; CDR3nt: TGTGCCAGCAGTTTAGGACACCCAGCCTACAATGAGCAGTTCTTC
j_gene: TRBJ2-1; v_gene: TRBV24-1; d_gene: TRBD1; abundance: few; CDR3aa: CATSDLDRVYEQFF; CDR3nt: TGTGCCACCAGTGACTTGGACAGGGTCTATGAGCAGTTCTTC
j_gene: TRBJ2-2; v_gene: TRBV11-1; d_gene: TRBD2; abundance: once; CDR3aa: CASSLHWRASGTTGELFF; CDR3nt: TGTGCCAGCAGCTTACATTGGCGGGCTAGCGGGACCACCGGGGAGCTGTTTTTT
j_gene: TRBJ2-1; v_gene: TRBV5-8; d_gene: TRBD2; abundance: .; CDR3aa: CASSLGLAVVLDEQFF; CDR3nt: TGTGCCAGCAGCCTAGGACTAGCGGTCGTCTTAGACGAGCAGTTCTTC
j_gene: TRBJ2-1; v_gene: TRBV5-1; d_gene: TRBD2; abundance: many; CDR3aa: CASSLAGVAGAAEQFF; CDR3nt: TGCGCCAGCAGCTTGGCCGGGGTAGCGGGAGCCGCTGAGCAGTTCTTC
j_gene: TRBJ2-7; v_gene: TRBV6-1; d_gene: TRBD2; abundance: many; CDR3aa: CASGKREPYEQYF; CDR3nt: TGTGCCAGCGGGAAGCGGGAGCCCTACGAGCAGTACTTC
j_gene: TRBJ2-7; v_gene: TRBV4-3; d_gene: TRBD1; abundance: many; CDR3aa: CASSQEQGVSYEQYF; CDR3nt: TGCGCCAGCAGCCAAGAACAGGGGGTTTCCTACGAGCAGTACTTC
j_gene: TRBJ1-4; v_gene: TRBV28; d_gene: .; abundance: few; CDR3aa: CASSTNEKLFF; CDR3nt: TGTGCCAGCAGCACGAATGAAAAACTGTTTTTT
j_gene: TRBJ2-1; v_gene: TRBV7-9; d_gene: .; abundance: few; CDR3aa: CASSSAMKNYNEQFF; CDR3nt: TGTGCCAGCAGCTCAGCGATGAAAAATTACAATGAGCAGTTCTTC
j_gene: TRBJ2-1; v_gene: TRBV6-2/TRBV6-3; d_gene: TRBD2; abundance: .; CDR3aa: CASSPGTSRFNEQFF; CDR3nt: TGTGCCAGCAGTCCCGGGACTAGCAGGTTCAATGAGCAGTTCTTC
j_gene: TRBJ2-5; v_gene: TRBV29-1; d_gene: .; abundance: many; CDR3aa: CSVEGTTQLETQYF; CDR3nt: TGCAGCGTTGAGGGGACAACCCAGCTCGAGACCCAGTACTTC
j_gene: TRBJ2-7; v_gene: TRBV4-1; d_gene: .; abundance: few; CDR3aa: CASSQDNDGTYEQYF; CDR3nt: TGCGCCAGCAGCCAAGATAACGACGGGACCTACGAGCAGTACTTC
j_gene: TRBJ2-5; v_gene: TRBV6-1; d_gene: TRBD2; abundance: .; CDR3aa: CASSPGLLGRETQYF; CDR3nt: TGTGCCAGCAGCCCGGGACTACTGGGTCGGGAGACCCAGTACTTC
j_gene: TRBJ2-1; v_gene: TRBV10-3; d_gene: .; abundance: .; CDR3aa: CAISEKGPENEQFF; CDR3nt: TGTGCCATCAGTGAAAAGGGCCCGGAGAATGAGCAGTTCTTC
j_gene: TRBJ2-7; v_gene: TRBV20-1; d_gene: TRBD2; abundance: .; CDR3aa: CSARGAGAYEQYF; CDR3nt: TGCAGTGCTAGAGGAGCGGGGGCCTACGAGCAGTACTTC
j_gene: TRBJ2-7; v_gene: TRBV7-8; d_gene: TRBD2; abundance: .; CDR3aa: CASSLTSGIVYEQYF; CDR3nt: TGTGCCAGCAGCTTAACTAGCGGGATTGTTTACGAGCAGTACTTC
j_gene: TRBJ2-3; v_gene: TRBV7-9; d_gene: .; abundance: .; CDR3aa: CASSFDGDTDTQYF; CDR3nt: TGTGCCAGCAGCTTCGACGGGGACACAGATACGCAGTATTTT
j_gene: TRBJ2-1; v_gene: TRBV6-2/TRBV6-3; d_gene: .; abundance: .; CDR3aa: CASSFSGLPKDGYNEQFF; CDR3nt: TGTGCCAGCAGTTTTTCGGGCCTCCCAAAGGATGGGTACAATGAGCAGTTCTTC
j_gene: TRBJ1-4; v_gene: TRBV15; d_gene: TRBD1; abundance: few; CDR3aa: CATSRVGDSNEKLFF; CDR3nt: TGTGCCACCAGCAGAGTTGGGGACAGTAATGAAAAACTGTTTTTT
j_gene: TRBJ2-7; v_gene: TRBV12-3/TRBV12-4; d_gene: TRBD2; abundance: few; CDR3aa: CASSFGREGLYEQYF; CDR3nt: TGTGCCAGCAGTTTTGGGCGGGAGGGCCTCTACGAGCAGTACTTC
j_gene: TRBJ2-1; v_gene: TRBV9; d_gene: TRBD2; abundance: few; CDR3aa: CASSVEAGGFNEQFF; CDR3nt: TGTGCCAGCAGCGTAGAAGCGGGAGGTTTCAATGAGCAGTTCTTC
j_gene: TRBJ2-2; v_gene: TRBV4-1; d_gene: .; abundance: few; CDR3aa: CASSRSDYRNTGELFF; CDR3nt: TGCGCCAGCAGCCGATCCGACTACCGAAACACCGGGGAGCTGTTTTTT
j_gene: TRBJ1-1; v_gene: TRBV19; d_gene: .; abundance: .; CDR3aa: CASTSPRGAFF; CDR3nt: TGTGCCAGTACTTCCCCCAGGGGAGCTTTCTTT
j_gene: TRBJ2-1; v_gene: TRBV7-9; d_gene: .; abundance: .; CDR3aa: CASSMNEQFF; CDR3nt: TGTGCCAGCAGCATGAATGAGCAGTTCTTC
j_gene: TRBJ2-2; v_gene: TRBV2; d_gene: .; abundance: .; CDR3aa: CASSEGQGLNTGELFF; CDR3nt: TGTGCCAGCAGTGAAGGCCAGGGTCTTAACACCGGGGAGCTGTTTTTT
j_gene: TRBJ2-7; v_gene: TRBV4-1; d_gene: .; abundance: .; CDR3aa: CASSQDSSSYPYEQYF; CDR3nt: TGCGCCAGCAGCCAAGACTCATCCTCCTATCCCTACGAGCAGTACTTC
j_gene: TRBJ2-7; v_gene: TRBV9; d_gene: .; abundance: .; CDR3aa: CASGKWGSGDEQYF; CDR3nt: TGTGCCAGCGGCAAATGGGGTTCTGGGGACGAGCAGTACTTC
j_gene: TRBJ2-5; v_gene: TRBV4-3; d_gene: TRBD2; abundance: .; CDR3aa: CASSQNLVLAGGWQETQYF; CDR3nt: TGCGCCAGCAGCCAAAATTTGGTGTTAGCGGGAGGGTGGCAAGAGACCCAGTACTTC
j_gene: TRBJ2-1; v_gene: TRBV7-9; d_gene: .; abundance: .; CDR3aa: CASTPWQGGREQFF; CDR3nt: TGTGCCAGCACCCCCTGGCAAGGAGGCCGTGAGCAGTTCTTC
j_gene: TRBJ2-7; v_gene: TRBV29-1; d_gene: .; abundance: .; CDR3aa: CSVEDLKGQYF; CDR3nt: TGCAGCGTTGAAGATCTGAAGGGGCAGTACTTC
j_gene: TRBJ2-7; v_gene: TRBV2; d_gene: TRBD2; abundance: many; CDR3aa: CASRTSGSWNEQYF; CDR3nt: TGTGCCAGCAGAACTAGCGGGAGTTGGAACGAGCAGTACTTC
j_gene: TRBJ1-2; v_gene: TRBV20-1; d_gene: TRBD1; abundance: few; CDR3aa: CSAKPGGVGYGYTF; CDR3nt: TGCAGTGCTAAGCCAGGGGGGGTAGGCTATGGCTACACCTTC
j_gene: TRBJ2-6; v_gene: TRBV7-6; d_gene: .; abundance: .; CDR3aa: CASSQLNFQDGANVLTF; CDR3nt: TGTGCCAGCAGCCAGCTTAATTTCCAGGATGGGGCCAACGTCCTGACTTTC
j_gene: TRBJ2-7; v_gene: TRBV28; d_gene: TRBD2; abundance: many; CDR3aa: CASSLAGATYEQYF; CDR3nt: TGTGCCAGCAGTTTAGCGGGAGCGACCTACGAGCAGTACTTC
j_gene: TRBJ1-5; v_gene: TRBV12-3/TRBV12-4; d_gene: .; abundance: few; CDR3aa: CASIGGPELYSNQPQHF; CDR3nt: TGTGCCAGCATAGGGGGGCCCGAGCTTTATAGCAATCAGCCCCAGCATTTT
j_gene: TRBJ2-7; v_gene: TRBV4-3; d_gene: TRBD2; abundance: few; CDR3aa: CASSQEFPGLAYEQYF; CDR3nt: TGCGCCAGCAGCCAAGAGTTTCCGGGACTAGCCTACGAGCAGTACTTC
j_gene: TRBJ1-1; v_gene: TRBV3-1; d_gene: TRBD1; abundance: .; CDR3aa: CASRTGSAEAFF; CDR3nt: TGTGCCAGCAGGACAGGGAGCGCTGAAGCTTTCTTT
j_gene: TRBJ1-2; v_gene: TRBV29-1; d_gene: .; abundance: few; CDR3aa: CSVEGEFNYGYTF; CDR3nt: TGCAGCGTTGAGGGGGAATTCAACTATGGCTACACCTTC